This T cell receptor (beta chain) was retrieved from a study of Ad26.COV2.S vaccination and SARS-CoV-2 variants. Treatment indicated: around 19 received Ad26.COV2.S at low or high dose, single or two shots; a few received placebo; per-sample allocation not given. Sampling was performed 63 days after the first vaccine or placebo injection. Repertoires were generated with immunoSEQ multiplex PCR, while TCRdb's copy carries only in-frame clones and drops some. The top ten hold less than 2% of the sample, which has roughly 400,000 clones, 92% seen once. Germline loops: CDR1 LNHDA, CDR2 SQIVND (reference sequence). The J segment lost 5 bases and the V segment lost 6 bases, leaving 18 bases of the junction unmatched. The CDR3 is made up of 18 amino acids.

The material sequenced was peripheral blood, taken in a trial of Ad26.COV2.S vaccine versus placebo. The chain recombines TRBV19 with TRBJ2-1; 8 bases map to TRBD2. This sequence was found in a person between 18 and 60 years old who received the Ad26.COV2.S COVID-19 vaccine or a placebo. The CDR3 DNA sequence: TGTGCCAGTAGAGAGTCGGGACTAGAGGTTTCGGTGAACAATGAGCAGTTCTTC. Protein sequence: CASRESGLEVSVNNEQFF.